The clone carrying this TCR beta chain was observed a single time. Only in-frame clones appear in the TCRdb table, and some are missing; sequencing was by immunoSEQ multiplex PCR. The repertoire holds about 120,000 clones, with 81% as singletons. These data originate in a study of radiation and T cells in renal cell carcinoma. Whole-study context: Nephrectomy followed 15 Gy stereotactic body radiation by 4 weeks.

The time point was: blood 2 weeks post-SBRT. Treatment indicated: 15 Gy SBRT to primary tumor, nephrectomy 4 weeks later. After SBRT, blood was collected at 2 and 4 weeks, plus baseline. This sample comprised blood, obtained from a patient whose treatment included radiotherapy and nephrectomy. This receptor was obtained from a man between 45 and 60 years old with renal cell carcinoma.

The CDR3 sequence is CASSAGTKYEQYF. DNA of the CDR3: TGTGCCAGCAGCGCCGGGACCAAATACGAGCAGTACTTC. The chain employs TRBV7-3 and TRBJ2-7; D is possibly TRBD1 or TRBD2 (5 bases each). The CDR3 loop spans 13 amino acids. V lost 5 bases, J lost 4 bases, and 12 bases lay in between. The germline V gene has CDR1 SGHTA and CDR2 FQGTGA.